One T cell receptor (beta chain) is described in this entry. The target of this receptor is not known. Per-base qualities were not stored, and no clone one base away is much larger. This record comes from a study of blood T cell repertoires in COVID-19 (dated by TCRdb to about 2020). About the full investigation: Samples from collaborators originated in the United States, Italy and Spain and spanned both the acute and convalescent phases of COVID-19. The prospective study material was composed of cDNA or gDNA derived from T cells, B-cell-depleted T cells, or PBMCs. Subjects who had been exposed to COVID-19, were actively infected with it, or had recovered from it provided the deeply sampled blood TCRbeta repertoires that made up the dataset. The repertoires were released in a freely available public database intended as a resource for research on the immune response to SARS-CoV-2. Samples were obtained from the ongoing ImmuneRACE study (first 160 participants) and from some 1,300 subjects provided by 6 global collaborators. The sample metadata nearly always contained a de-identified subject ID, COVID-19 status, age in years and sex. Where available, HLA class I and class II types were taken from metadata supplied by the sample provider and were not determined by assay-based typing.

Overall study results and their limits: Clinical and demographic metadata were provided uncurated, with the amount varying by source and participant.

There are 15 amino acids in the CDR3, from cysteine to phenylalanine inclusive. Only the CDR3 part of the read is kept: 45 bases, read in frame from the first base. For this chain, trimming is 5 bases at the V end and 5 bases at the J end, and the number of junction bases without a gene match is 9. CDR1 SGHAT and CDR2 FQNNGV are derived from the germline V gene. Collaborating institutions collected whole blood in K2EDTA tubes following their own protocols. Collaborator samples were shipped for TCRbeta analysis as frozen whole blood, isolated PBMCs, or DNA extracted from either sample type. TCRbeta CDR3 regions were amplified from genomic DNA using the immunoSEQ Assay, a bias-controlled multiplex PCR. The source study handled its data this way. Within the assay, amplification of reference gene primers was used to estimate how many nucleated cells each sample contained. To quantify the absolute abundance of each unique TCRbeta CDR3 rearrangement, sequence reads were collapsed and filtered. For each sample, productive Simpson clonality was calculated as the square root of Simpson's diversity index over productive rearrangements. The source is immuneACCESS, and TCRdb retained only in-frame sequences with V and J called. Part of the clones is not carried over; for the studies checked, unresolved V genes explain less than half of this, and the remainder is unexplained. V, J and clone size reflect that table, while D and trimming were determined from the DNA. This sample gives fewer than 200,000 clones in total; around 86% of them show up just once. Around 8.6% of the sample is held by the ten biggest clonotypes.

The chain joins TRBV11-2 to TRBJ2-1; 7 bases in the junction line up with TRBD1. The origin of this receptor is a man over 45 with active or convalescent COVID-19. Source material: peripheral blood. The sequenced DNA is TGTGCCAGCAGCCCCCGACAGGGTGCAAACAATGAGCAGTTCTTC. Its protein reads: CASSPRQGANNEQFF.